Presented here are 24 T cell receptor beta chains from one specimen sequenced in a study of post-analysis software for immune sequencing data. No antigen has been assigned to these receptors. cDNA libraries of TCR beta carried unique molecular identifiers. TCRdb called the PCR reads again in MiXCR, with one record for every CDR3 protein. The table shows 750,000 to 900,000 distinct CDR3 sequences, with around 45% occurring only once. Study-wide results and caveats: In patients, TRBV5-6, TRBV5-1 and TRBV20-1 belonged to roughly five TRBV segments found more frequently than in controls.

The sequencing sample was made of blood. Receptors originate from a girl aged 5 to 17 with multiple sclerosis.

The chain recombines TRBV5-4 with TRBJ2-1; tentatively, D is TRBD2 (6 bases). Deletions cut 0 bases from V and 4 bases from J, with 8 bases between. This CDR3 is 14 amino acids long. The V gene's germline CDR1 is SGHNT and CDR2 YYREEE (reference sequence). CDR3 coding DNA: TGTGCCAGCAGCTTGGAGGGACTTTACAATGAGCAGTTCTTC. Translation: CASSLEGLYNEQFF.

The chain employs TRBV5-1 and TRBJ2-5, with 10 bases fitting TRBD2. Germline V CDR1 and CDR2: SGHRS, YFSETQ. The CDR3 sequence is 17 residues long. The V and J ends lost 0 bases and 1 base, in that order; junction bases with no gene match: 6. CDR3 nucleotides: TGCGCCAGCAGCTTGGCCGCGACTAGCGGGCCCCAAGAGACCCAGTACTTC. Translation gives CASSLAATSGPQETQYF.

V is TRBV6-1 and J is TRBJ2-1; D uncertain. V dropped 3 bases and J dropped 8 bases, with 17 bases sitting between them. Germline CDR1 reads MNHNS; CDR2 reads SASEGT. The CDR3 spans 15 residues. CDR3 coding DNA: TGTGCCAGCAGTGAGGGCCCCCTTATAGTCGATGAGCAGTTCTTC. It yields the protein CASSEGPLIVDEQFF.

This chain uses TRBV30 with TRBJ1-1; TRBD1 agrees at 8 bases. This CDR3 has 13 residues. Losses at the gene ends were 7 bases for V and 3 bases for J; bases not matched to a gene: 7. Germline values: CDR1 GTSNPN, CDR2 SVGIG (reference sequence). The CDR3 is CASDREGHTEAFF. DNA for the CDR3: TGTGCCTCGGACAGGGAGGGTCACACTGAAGCTTTCTTT.

This clonotype was recorded at least ten times. This rearrangement joins TRBV27 to TRBJ1-2; 9 nucleotides line up with TRBD1. The ends lost 5 bases at V and 2 bases at J; junction bases unmatched: 15. This CDR3 is 18 amino acids long. Germline V CDR1 and CDR2: MNHEY, SMNVEV (reference sequence). CDR3 sequence reads: CASSPTPGTGRWNYGYTF. DNA for the CDR3: TGTGCCAGCAGTCCAACCCCCGGGACAGGGAGGTGGAACTATGGCTACACCTTC.

The V gene is TRBV4-1, the J gene TRBJ2-7; D not resolved. CDR3 length equals 14 residues. Germline V gene lookup returns CDR1 MGHRA and CDR2 YSYEKL. V was clipped by 0 bases and J by 3 bases, with 9 bases between them. CDR3 sequence reads: CASSQDGVHYEQYF. CDR3 DNA: TGCGCCAGCAGCCAAGATGGGGTACACTACGAGCAGTACTTC.

The rearrangement joins TRBV10-3 to TRBJ2-1; 7 bases match TRBD2. V dropped 4 bases and J dropped 0; count of bases not matched to a gene: 0. Germline V lookup: CDR1 ENHRY, CDR2 SYGVKD. The CDR3 sequence is 14 residues long. CDR3 sequence: CAISGGGSYNEQFF. The CDR3 DNA reads TGTGCCATCAGTGGGGGGGGCTCCTACAATGAGCAGTTCTTC.

The chain is built from TRBV29-1 and TRBJ1-2, with a tentative D call TRBD1 (5 bases). Trimming removed 3 bases from V and 4 bases from J, with 18 bases in between. Germline CDR1 and CDR2: SQVTM and ANQGSEA. The CDR3 is made up of 15 amino acids. The CDR3 nucleotides are TGCAGCGTTGATACAACGGGACCCCAGGGCTATGGCTACACCTTC. It codes for CSVDTTGPQGYGYTF. Combining the CDR3 with reference TRBV29-1 and TRBJ1-2 gives the whole variable domain SAVISQKPSRDICQRGTSLTIQCQVDSQVTMMFWYRQQPGQSLTLIATANQGSEATYESGFVIDKFPISRPNLTFSTLTVSNMSPEDSSIYLCSVDTTGPQGYGYTFGSGTRLTVV.

This chain uses TRBV7-6 with TRBJ1-5, with no clear D. CDR1 and CDR2 from the germline V gene are SGHVS and FNYEAQ. The germline V and J ends were trimmed by 4 bases and 0 bases, with 7 bases remaining between them. CDR3 length equals 14 residues. The CDR3 sequence: CASSSTPSNQPQHF. CDR3 DNA sequence: TGTGCCAGCAGCTCGACCCCTAGCAATCAGCCCCAGCATTTT.

The J gene is TRBJ2-7, the V gene TRBV27; D gene ambiguous. The CDR3 extends over 14 amino acids. V was trimmed by 1 base and J by 4 bases, leaving 11 bases between them. The germline V gene encodes CDR1 MNHEY and CDR2 SMNVEV (reference sequence). The CDR3 here is CASSLLTRKYEQYF. The DNA of the CDR3 is TGTGCCAGCAGTTTATTGACCCGCAAATACGAGCAGTACTTC.

The chain couples TRBV6-6 to TRBJ1-5; D may be TRBD1 (6 bases). The germline gives CDR1 MNHNY, CDR2 SVGAGI (reference sequence). The V end was cut by 6 bases, the J end by 1 base, with 16 bases between. The CDR3 is made up of 16 amino acids. The CDR3 sequence: CASSHNLGASNQPQHF. For the CDR3, the DNA is TGTGCCAGCAGCCACAATCTGGGGGCGAGCAATCAGCCCCAGCATTTT.

This clonotype has a handful of counts. The chain couples TRBV24-1 to TRBJ1-1, with D possibly being TRBD1 (5 bases). The CDR3 extends over 13 amino acids. Germline V CDR1 and CDR2: KGHDR, SFDVKD. The germline V and J ends were trimmed by 4 bases and 0 bases, with 5 bases remaining between them. The CDR3 spells CATSDRVNTEAFF. CDR3 nucleotides: TGTGCCACCAGTGACAGGGTGAACACTGAAGCTTTCTTT.

This clonotype was found a few times. The V and J genes are TRBV6-2 or TRBV6-3 and TRBJ2-3; TRBD2 matches 8 bases. Germline V gene lookup returns CDR1 MNHEY and CDR2 SVGEGT. V shed 7 bases and J 3 bases; nucleotides not matched to a gene: 9. The CDR3 contains 15 residues. The CDR3 sequence: CASKTVAGTTDTQYF. CDR3 DNA: TGTGCCAGCAAGACGGTAGCGGGGACGACAGATACGCAGTATTTT.

The chain links TRBV6-2 or TRBV6-3 to TRBJ1-5, with 10 bases matching TRBD1. Per the germline V gene, CDR1 is MNHEY and CDR2 is SVGEGT. Trimming removed 2 bases from V and 3 bases from J; junction bases left unmatched: 4. The CDR3 spans 16 residues. The CDR3 sequence is CASSYRDRGVNQPQHF. The CDR3, as DNA: TGTGCCAGCAGTTACCGGGACAGGGGAGTCAATCAGCCCCAGCATTTT.

V and J are TRBV7-3 and TRBJ1-2; 7 bases align to TRBD1. The CDR3 is 14 amino acids. Unmatched junction bases numbered 9, after V lost 3 bases and J lost 8 bases. Germline loops: CDR1 SGHTA, CDR2 FQGTGA. CDR3 sequence reads: CASSLGYGTDGYTF. CDR3 bases: TGTGCCAGCAGCTTGGGTTACGGGACAGACGGCTACACCTTC.

The V call is TRBV20-1, the J call TRBJ2-3; TRBD2 matches at 8 bases. V shed 6 bases and J 4 bases; nucleotides not matched to a gene: 12. Germline V lookup: CDR1 DFQATT, CDR2 SNEGSKA (reference sequence). The CDR3 spans 15 residues. CDR3 in DNA: TGCAGTGCAGGGGACCGAGCGGGAGTTGCAGATACGCAGTATTTT. It specifies CSAGDRAGVADTQYF.

A word on this clonotype: An end of the junction differs from the germline gene, which may be a read error. The chain has TRBV5-1 and TRBJ1-1; weak D call: TRBD1 (5 bases). Germline-derived CDR1 and CDR2 are SGHRS and YFSETQ. The CDR3 extends over 14 amino acids. The CDR3 here is CASSSRGRGAEVFF. As DNA, the CDR3 is TGCGCCAGCAGCTCGCGAGGGCGCGGGGCTGAAGTTTTCTTT.

The chain couples TRBV29-1 to TRBJ1-1; a weak D match, TRBD1 (5 bases). This CDR3 contains 14 residues. V dropped 2 bases and J dropped 4 bases, with 14 bases sitting between them. Germline CDR1 and CDR2: SQVTM and ANQGSEA. Here the CDR3 reads CSVESSRVGTEAFF. The CDR3 DNA reads as TGCAGCGTTGAATCTAGCAGGGTAGGCACTGAAGCTTTCTTT.

This clonotype was picked up a small number of times. V is TRBV28 and J is TRBJ2-5; 10 bases agree with TRBD2. Per germline, CDR1 MDHEN and CDR2 SYDVKM. The CDR3 is 17 residues long. J was trimmed by 9 bases and V by 5 bases; bases with no gene match: 18. CDR3 DNA: TGTGCCAGCAGTCGAGGCCCGGGACTAGCGCCCTGGAGAGCCCAGTACTTC. Translating it yields CASSRGPGLAPWRAQYF.

V usage is TRBV20-1 and J usage is TRBJ2-1, with TRBD2 identical over 9 bases. The CDR3 extends over 14 amino acids. Per germline, CDR1 DFQATT and CDR2 SNEGSKA (reference sequence). The V gene end was trimmed by 5 bases and the J gene end by 6 bases; junction bases not matched to a gene: 8. The CDR3 loop reads CSAQKGGRGNEQFF. CDR3 bases: TGCAGTGCTCAGAAGGGCGGGAGGGGCAATGAGCAGTTCTTC.

The rearrangement links TRBV12-3 or TRBV12-4 to TRBJ2-3, with D uncertain. There are 14 residues in the CDR3. The V gene lost 3 bases and the J gene lost 0 bases, with 7 bases spanning the gap. This chain's CDR3 is CASSFGSSTDTQYF. The CDR3 coding sequence is TGTGCCAGCAGTTTTGGGTCCAGCACAGATACGCAGTATTTT.

This chain joins TRBV10-3 and TRBJ2-1; TRBD2 matches 10 bases. CDR1 is ENHRY and CDR2 is SYGVKD in the germline V gene. This CDR3 region has 16 residues. The V segment lost 10 bases and the J segment 0 bases; nucleotides outside the gene matches: 9. The CDR3 DNA reads as TGTGCCACAACGGGAGCGGGAGGGGACTCCTACAATGAGCAGTTCTTC. Amino acid sequence: CATTGAGGDSYNEQFF.

The chain combines TRBV15 with TRBJ2-3; TRBD2 is a possible D gene (6 bases). Per germline, CDR1 LNHNV and CDR2 YYDKDF (reference sequence). V lost 0 bases, J lost 1 base, and 8 bases lay in between. The CDR3 spans 15 residues. The CDR3 sequence: CATSREGEGTDTQYF. CDR3 nucleotide sequence: TGTGCCACCAGCAGAGAAGGGGAGGGCACAGATACGCAGTATTTT.

V is TRBV10-3 and J is TRBJ2-7; D uncertain. The CDR3 consists of 14 residues. CDR1 is ENHRY and CDR2 is SYGVKD in the germline V gene. V gave up 0 bases and J gave up 7 bases, with 13 bases separating them. In DNA form, the CDR3 reads TGTGCCATCAGTGAGTCGATGGAGCTTACGGAGCAGTACTTC. The encoded protein is CAISESMELTEQYF.